This TCR beta chain was found in a study of CD8 T cells in ankylosing spondylitis. TCRdb analysed the 5' RACE reads with MiXCR anew, one entry per CDR3 protein. The table records about 130,000 distinct CDR3 sequences, around 7% of them present only once. Findings and limits, study-wide: Characteristic of ankylosing spondylitis blood, it appeared, was a TCR beta motif comprising about 8 highly homologous variants. Reports say disease-linked clones showed up significantly more in matched ankylosing spondylitis synovial fluid. Some motif variants had been reported before (in reactive arthritis synovial fluid and blood).

Germline loops: CDR1 DFQATT, CDR2 SNEGSKA (reference sequence). Trimming stripped 0 bases from V and 2 bases from J, with 13 bases between. The CDR3 has 15 residues. This clonotype was seen ten or more times. Its antigen is undetermined. The receptor's source is a male donor with ankylosing spondylitis or in good health (not recorded which). The V call is TRBV20-1, the J call TRBJ2-5; D might be TRBD2 (7 bases). The sample comprised blood, either unsorted or a sorted T cell fraction (not recorded which). CDR3 loop: CSARDRRGLQETQYF. CDR3 nucleotides: TGCAGTGCTAGAGATCGGCGGGGGCTTCAAGAGACCCAGTACTTC.